A single sample is the source of the 20 T cell receptor beta chains below, sequenced in a study of CD8 T cells in Susac syndrome. Random hexamers were used to reverse transcribe an amount of roughly 0.5 to 1 ug RNA. In TCRdb, the immunoSEQ multiplex PCR reads were re-called with MiXCR into one record per CDR3 protein. This repertoire shows 150,000 to 200,000 distinct CDR3 sequences, over 85% found once; its top ten account for around 0.14%. Source material: CD4+ T cells from PBMCs. Source of these receptors: a human donor in good health.

The chain couples TRBV30 to TRBJ1-6; unclear D gene. The V gene lost 1 base and the J gene lost 8 bases, with 18 bases spanning the gap. This CDR3 is built from 16 residues. Germline V gene lookup returns CDR1 GTSNPN and CDR2 SVGIG (reference sequence). The CDR3 protein is CAWSGLLSVGHSPLHF. CDR3 nucleotides: TGTGCCTGGAGTGGCCTCCTCAGCGTCGGCCATTCACCCCTCCACTTT.

V usage is TRBV9 and J usage is TRBJ1-3, with D uncertain. Germline V gives CDR1 SGDLS, CDR2 YYNGEE. Trimming stripped 2 bases from V and 8 bases from J, with 11 bases between. The CDR3 extends over 13 amino acids. CDR3 DNA: TGTGCCAGCAGCGTCGGGTCGGAAGACACCATATATTTT. Its protein is CASSVGSEDTIYF.

The rearrangement uses TRBV7-3 and TRBJ1-6; no definite D call. The CDR3 runs to 15 residues. Trimming removed 3 bases at V and 7 bases at J, with 13 bases between. Germline lookup yields CDR1 SGHTA and CDR2 FQGTGA. CDR3: CASSLQAAGNSPLHF. In DNA, the CDR3 is TGTGCCAGCAGCTTGCAGGCGGCGGGGAATTCACCCCTCCACTTT.

The genes are TRBV3-1 and TRBJ2-7, with TRBD1 matching over 10 bases. V was pared by 1 base and J by 4 bases, with 1 base of the junction left unmatched. The CDR3 has 14 amino acids. Germline-derived CDR1 and CDR2 are LGHDT and YNNKEL (reference sequence). Here the CDR3 reads CASSQGDRGYEQYF. CDR3 sequence (DNA): TGTGCCAGCAGCCAAGGGGACAGGGGTTACGAGCAGTACTTC.

The rearrangement joins TRBV4-1 to TRBJ2-3; 7 nucleotides line up with TRBD1. The junction had 5 bases not matched to a gene; V was cut back by 5 bases and J by 6 bases. Looked up from germline, CDR1 is MGHRA and CDR2 is YSYEKL. The CDR3 totals 13 residues. The CDR3 sequence is CASSLTGVDTQYF. The CDR3 DNA is TGCGCCAGCAGCTTAACAGGGGTGGATACGCAGTATTTT.

This clonotype was counted a single time. CDR3 residues: CASSLDRGLSYEQYF. The CDR3 coding sequence is TGTGCCAGCAGCTTGGACAGGGGGCTCTCCTACGAGCAGTACTTC. This chain links TRBV7-2 with TRBJ2-7; TRBD1 aligns across 11 bases. The germline V gene encodes CDR1 SGHTA and CDR2 FQGNSA. V lost 3 bases to trimming and J lost 0 bases; unmatched junction nucleotides: 1. The CDR3 has 15 amino acids.

The CDR3 DNA follows: TGTGCCAGCAGTCGAGGACGGGACCCCTACGAGCAGTACTTC. Translated: CASSRGRDPYEQYF. V is TRBV2 and J is TRBJ2-7; D possibly uses TRBD1 or TRBD2 (5 bases each). The germline CDR1 and CDR2 sequences are SNHLY and FYNNEI. CDR3 length: 14 amino acids. Between the trimmed V and J ends, which lost 5 bases and 2 bases, there was a span of 13 bases.

The chain carries TRBV3-1 and TRBJ1-6; tentative D call: TRBD1 (5 bases). Trimming left V 3 bases short and J 7 bases short, with 10 bases between. The CDR3 loop spans 14 amino acids. Germline V gene lookup returns CDR1 LGHDT and CDR2 YNNKEL (reference sequence). The CDR3 loop is CASSHGGSNSPLHF. The CDR3 DNA reads TGTGCCAGCAGCCACGGGGGATCGAATTCACCCCTCCACTTT.

This sequence joins TRBV5-4 and TRBJ2-2; perhaps TRBD1 as D (6 bases). The germline CDR1 and CDR2 sequences are SGHNT and YYREEE (reference sequence). The CDR3 has 15 residues. The V and J ends lost 2 bases and 4 bases respectively, with 12 bases between them. In nucleotides, the CDR3 is TGTGCCAGCAGCTTACGCCAGGGGTCCACCGGGGAGCTGTTTTTT. Protein product: CASSLRQGSTGELFF.

The chain combines TRBV9 with TRBJ2-7; perhaps D is TRBD1 or TRBD2 (6 bases each). The length of the CDR3 is 15 residues. Per germline, CDR1 SGDLS and CDR2 YYNGEE. The V and J ends lost 3 bases and 2 bases respectively, with 15 bases between them. The CDR3 spells CASSAGGGTTYEQYF. CDR3 sequence (DNA): TGTGCCAGCAGCGCCGGAGGGGGGACAACCTACGAGCAGTACTTC.

For the CDR3, the DNA is TGCAGCGTTGAAAGGGGGAGGGCGGAGACCCAGTACTTC. Protein product: CSVERGRAETQYF. The rearrangement uses TRBV29-1 and TRBJ2-5; weak D call: TRBD2 (7 bases). The length of the CDR3 is 13 residues. From germline, CDR1 is SQVTM and CDR2 ANQGSEA. Trimming shortened V by 2 bases and J by 5 bases, and 12 bases separated the two germline ends.

V usage is TRBV7-2 and J usage is TRBJ1-2; D call uncertain. Germline V CDR1 and CDR2: SGHTA, FQGNSA. This CDR3 region has 14 residues. The V end was cut by 5 bases, the J end by 4 bases, with 14 bases between. The CDR3 loop reads CASSRPGETYGYTF. Written as DNA, the CDR3 is TGTGCCAGCAGCCGCCCCGGGGAAACCTATGGCTACACCTTC.

The V call is TRBV5-4, the J call TRBJ1-6; D not certain. V lost 0 bases and J lost 10, with 14 bases in between. The CDR3 contains 15 residues. Germline values: CDR1 SGHNT, CDR2 YYREEE (reference sequence). The CDR3: CASSLVSRNGSPLHF. The CDR3 DNA sequence: TGTGCCAGCAGCTTGGTAAGCAGGAACGGGTCACCCCTCCACTTT.

This clonotype occurred a few times. This chain links TRBV11-2 with TRBJ2-7; D unresolved. The CDR3 totals 11 residues. CDR1 and CDR2 (germline): SGHAT, FQNNGV. V shed 0 bases and J shed 6 bases, with 3 bases lying between them. CDR3 amino acids: CASSLDGEQYF. Written as DNA, the CDR3 is TGTGCCAGCAGCTTAGATGGCGAGCAGTACTTC. Looking up the rest from reference TRBV11-2 and TRBJ2-7 gives the full variable domain: EAGVAQSPRYKIIEKRQSVAFWCNPISGHATLYWYQQILGQGPKLLIQFQNNGVVDDSQLPKDRFSAERLKGVDSTLKIQPAKLEDSAVYLCASSLDGEQYFGPGTRLTVT.

The chain combines TRBV5-1 with TRBJ2-5, with 7 bases fitting TRBD1. The trim removed 1 base at V and 5 bases at J, leaving 5 bases unmatched. CDR3 size: 14 residues. Looked up from germline, CDR1 is SGHRS and CDR2 is YFSETQ. The CDR3 sequence: CASSLLGTDETQYF. Written as DNA, the CDR3 is TGCGCCAGCAGCTTGTTGGGGACAGATGAGACCCAGTACTTC.

This clonotype showed up just once. V and J are TRBV20-1 and TRBJ2-5, with D perhaps being TRBD1 or TRBD2 (6 bases each). Trimming shortened V by 3 bases and J by 2 bases, and 13 bases separated the two germline ends. The CDR3 loop spans 14 amino acids. The germline CDR1 and CDR2 sequences are DFQATT and SNEGSKA (reference sequence). This chain's CDR3 is CSASGGRQQETQYF. CDR3 sequence (DNA): TGCAGTGCTAGCGGGGGCAGACAGCAAGAGACCCAGTACTTC.

This clonotype was observed a single time. CDR3: CASSVVGGMSYNEQFF. The CDR3 nucleotides read TGTGCCAGCAGCGTAGTTGGGGGGATGTCCTACAATGAGCAGTTCTTC. The chain joins TRBV9 to TRBJ2-1; D is perhaps TRBD2 (6 bases). The CDR3 has 16 amino acids. Germline values: CDR1 SGDLS, CDR2 YYNGEE. V gave up 0 bases and J gave up 1 base, with 11 bases separating them.

This chain links TRBV3-1 with TRBJ1-5; 11 bases line up with TRBD1. The length of the CDR3 is 19 residues. V lost 0 bases and J lost 6; bases outside the gene matches: 13. Germline V lookup: CDR1 LGHDT, CDR2 YNNKEL (reference sequence). The CDR3 sequence: CASSQDKGTGGASRQPQHF. The CDR3 DNA follows: TGTGCCAGCAGCCAAGATAAAGGGACAGGGGGAGCGTCACGTCAGCCCCAGCATTTT.

The chain combines TRBV20-1 with TRBJ1-5; D not resolved. CDR3 length: 14 residues. Germline values: CDR1 DFQATT, CDR2 SNEGSKA (reference sequence). The V and J ends lost 5 bases and 2 bases respectively, with 13 bases between them. In nucleotides, the CDR3 is TGCAGTGCTGGCAGGTCCGCAGGCAATCAGCCCCAGCATTTT. It translates to CSAGRSAGNQPQHF.

The chain links TRBV3-1 to TRBJ2-3, with 11 bases aligning to TRBD2. The CDR3 runs 16 residues. Germline CDR1 is LGHDT and CDR2 is YNNKEL (reference sequence). V lost 4 bases, J lost 2 bases, and 5 bases stayed unmatched. CDR3 DNA sequence: TGTGCCAGCAGCCTATTAGCGGGGGGGTACACAGATACGCAGTATTTT. It is translated as CASSLLAGGYTDTQYF.